This T cell receptor (beta chain) was documented in a study of blood T cell repertoires in COVID-19. This CDR3 spans 15 amino acids. V gave up 5 bases and J gave up 0 bases; unmatched junction bases: 7. The germline V gene has CDR1 LNHDA and CDR2 SQIVND (reference sequence). Sequencing was performed with immunoSEQ multiplex PCR; in TCRdb, only in-frame clones are kept and a portion is missing. The sample shows roughly 170,000 clones, 85% to 90% of them seen only once. The source material was peripheral blood. The TCR was taken from a woman between 18 and 29 years old who had recovered from COVID-19. This chain connects TRBV19 to TRBJ2-7, with 7 bases fitting TRBD2. DNA of the CDR3: TGTGCCAGTAGTGCGGGGGACGGTCGCTCCTACGAGCAGTACGTC. Translating gives CASSAGDGRSYEQYV.